One and the same sample provided the 5 T cell receptor beta chains below, sequenced in a study of blood T cell repertoires in COVID-19 (dated by TCRdb to 2018 to 2020). Library generation was performed with the immunoSEQ multiplex PCR assay. In its TCRdb copy, this immuneACCESS table keeps in-frame sequences only and misses some clones. Where compared with another copy, unresolved V genes explain less than half of these, and the others have no known cause. This sample holds some 390,000 clones; roughly nine tenths were observed only once. The top ten clones comprise 1% to 1.3% of the sample. Source material: PBMCs or T cells enriched from blood (not recorded which). All receptors derive from a man between 25 and 39 years old who had recovered from COVID-19.

The V gene is TRBV28, the J gene TRBJ1-1; tentatively, D is TRBD1 (5 bases). The CDR3 is 12 amino acids. In germline, CDR1 is MDHEN, CDR2 SYDVKM. Trimming removed 5 bases from V and 7 bases from J, with 11 bases in between. The CDR3 loop reads CASSPRGLEAFF. The CDR3 DNA sequence: TGTGCCAGCAGTCCGAGGGGACTTGAAGCTTTCTTT.

This chain joins TRBV7-9 and TRBJ2-7, with 7 bases that match TRBD2. The CDR3 extends over 16 amino acids. The junction had 13 bases not matched to a gene; V was cut back by 5 bases and J by 3 bases. Germline V gives CDR1 SEHNR, CDR2 FQNEAQ (reference sequence). CDR3 loop: CASSAGLGARVYEQYF. CDR3 coding DNA: TGTGCCAGCAGCGCTGGACTAGGAGCGAGAGTCTACGAGCAGTACTTC.

This clone was found once. The chain has TRBV4-2 and TRBJ2-2, with D possibly being TRBD2 (7 bases). The CDR3 is made up of 19 amino acids. The V gene lost 2 bases and the J gene lost 4 bases, with 23 bases spanning the gap. Germline values: CDR1 LGHNA, CDR2 YNFKEQ. The CDR3: CASSQMAGARGEGTGELFF. The CDR3 region has the DNA TGTGCCAGCAGCCAAATGGCCGGTGCGAGGGGGGAGGGCACCGGGGAGCTGTTTTTT.

The chain joins TRBV5-1 to TRBJ2-7, with D hard to call. In germline, CDR1 is SGHRS, CDR2 YFSETQ. V lost 4 bases, J lost 3 bases, and 11 bases lay in between. This CDR3 is 13 amino acids long. The CDR3 protein is CASSLPASYEQYF. The CDR3 DNA sequence: TGCGCCAGCAGCCTGCCTGCGAGCTACGAGCAGTACTTC.

V gene TRBV7-9 combines with J gene TRBJ2-1, with 9 positions matching TRBD1. The CDR3 extends over 18 amino acids. CDR1 SEHNR and CDR2 FQNEAQ come from the germline V gene (reference sequence). V dropped 5 bases and J dropped 8; count of bases not matched to a gene: 19. The CDR3 protein is CASSDHRGQRWGQDEQFF. CDR3 in DNA: TGTGCCAGCAGCGACCACAGGGGGCAGAGGTGGGGTCAAGATGAGCAGTTCTTC.